The rows below give T cell receptor beta chains drawn from one sample of a study of beta chain features in type 1 diabetes. The protocol was immunoSEQ multiplex PCR, while the TCRdb copy is restricted to in-frame clones and leaves out a portion. The sample lists 250,000 to 350,000 clones; approximately 15% were seen once. The sample was naive CD4+ T cells from blood. These receptors were obtained from a man aged 25 to 40 with type 1 diabetes. Each CDR3 is given with its conserved first and last residue.

v_gene,j_gene,CDR3aa
TRBV19,TRBJ2-7,CASKTRDTGQGEQYF
TRBV5-1,TRBJ1-1,CASSAETGRAEAFF
TRBV29-1,TRBJ2-1,CSVRRASVEQFF
TRBV6-1,TRBJ2-5,CASIWGQNQETQYF
TRBV25-1,TRBJ2-1,CASSVPSPGNNEQFF
TRBV5-1,TRBJ1-4,CASSATNGQRNEKLFF
TRBV6-6,TRBJ2-7,CASKTSGRAYEQYF
TRBV4-3,TRBJ1-2,CASSQSQGYGYTF
TRBV7-3,TRBJ2-2,CASSLKGDTGELFF
TRBV28,TRBJ2-1,CASSPARAGLYNEQFF
TRBV19,TRBJ1-1,CASSPDRGNTEAFF
TRBV5-6,TRBJ2-5,CASSLLETQYF
TRBV2,TRBJ1-1,CASRRVSAEAFF
TRBV5-1,TRBJ2-7,CASSSLREDEQYF
TRBV5-6,TRBJ2-7,CASSLELAEQYF
TRBV4-2,TRBJ2-7,CASSQEMGALEQYF
TRBV28,TRBJ2-7,CASSLKRGLIEQYF
TRBV5-1,TRBJ2-7,CASSPYESSYEQYF
TRBV19,TRBJ2-4,CASSSPGSAKNIQYF
TRBV30,TRBJ2-3,CAWSEGVAGDSTDTQYF
TRBV5-1,TRBJ2-1,CASRSQGASDNEQFF
TRBV30,TRBJ1-5,CAWSQRGPQPQHF
TRBV5-6,TRBJ2-1,CASIQRDRDLNEQFF
TRBV30,TRBJ1-1,CAWKMRDRPLDTEAFF
TRBV20-1,TRBJ2-7,CSARGLREQYF
TRBV27,TRBJ2-7,CASSFYLSGLAYEQYF
TRBV11-2,TRBJ2-7,CASSLGLAASYEQYF
TRBV19,TRBJ2-4,CASSNRESQNIQYF
TRBV7-9,TRBJ1-1,CASSLVLGSRDTEAFF
TRBV7-9,TRBJ1-5,CASSYGFGQPQHF
TRBV10-3,TRBJ2-7,CAISESRLLAGGYEQYF
TRBV2,TRBJ2-3,CASTPRSRGTDTQYF
TRBV5-1,TRBJ1-1,CASSLSPFIGDTEAFF
TRBV18,TRBJ1-5,CASSLGTGGVGNQPQHF
TRBV7-9,TRBJ2-7,CASSLRGQDSYEQYF
TRBV18,TRBJ2-1,CASSPAQGGYNEQFF
TRBV19,TRBJ2-2,CASRIGGTRGGELFF
TRBV7-2,TRBJ2-3,CASSSWGISTDTQYF
TRBV9,TRBJ2-5,CASSPSPGGVETQYF
TRBV18,TRBJ1-3,CASSPPGGGLSGNTIYF
TRBV28,TRBJ2-7,CASSFGTGGWEQYF
TRBV9,TRBJ2-5,CASSGSSGSLTQYF
TRBV14,TRBJ2-5,CASSQSRETQYF
TRBV5-1,TRBJ2-7,CASSGGLRLHEQYF
TRBV18,TRBJ2-1,CASSPPGQIYNEQFF
TRBV28,TRBJ2-2,CASSFAAGELFF
TRBV29-1,TRBJ2-3,CSGNDSGYTQYF
TRBV6-5,TRBJ2-7,CASSYLSGSAYEQYF
TRBV18,TRBJ2-1,CASSPQGNEQFF
TRBV28,TRBJ2-1,CASSLTSGTLEQFF
TRBV27,TRBJ2-3,CASSFLGLAGVQYF
TRBV6-5,TRBJ2-1,CASSTDTYNEQFF
TRBV7-9,TRBJ2-1,CASSPLYGLAEVDEQFF
TRBV11-2,TRBJ2-1,CASSPFGDSYNEQFF